This T cell receptor (beta chain) was identified in a study of T-cell reconstitution after alpha-beta-depleted transplantation in children. Study observations and caveats: Surviving recipient cells, namely T cells and thymic progenitors, were the source of high day-60 TCRbeta diversity in some patients. By one year post-transplant, T-cell counts and diversity largely arose from T cells that were newly produced.

This clonotype was observed many times. No antigen is known for it. Molecular barcoding with unique molecular identifiers was used for the TCRbeta library. TCRdb re-analysed the PCR reads in MiXCR, keeping a single row per CDR3 protein. The sample yields some 830,000 distinct CDR3 sequences, less than 20% seen once. V was pared by 2 bases and J by 0 bases, with 7 bases between. There are 13 residues in the CDR3. Germline values: CDR1 DFQATT, CDR2 SNEGSKA (reference sequence). This chain joins TRBV20-1 and TRBJ1-1, with D unresolved. This specimen was PBMCs, mostly from graft donor cells, taken 360 days after TCRalphabeta/CD19-depleted stem cell transplant. The TCR was taken from a male patient younger than 18 who had a stem cell transplant for acute lymphoblastic leukemia, so the T cells may come from the graft donor. The CDR3: CSARHRVNTEAFF. The CDR3 DNA is TGCAGTGCTAGACATAGGGTGAACACTGAAGCTTTCTTT.